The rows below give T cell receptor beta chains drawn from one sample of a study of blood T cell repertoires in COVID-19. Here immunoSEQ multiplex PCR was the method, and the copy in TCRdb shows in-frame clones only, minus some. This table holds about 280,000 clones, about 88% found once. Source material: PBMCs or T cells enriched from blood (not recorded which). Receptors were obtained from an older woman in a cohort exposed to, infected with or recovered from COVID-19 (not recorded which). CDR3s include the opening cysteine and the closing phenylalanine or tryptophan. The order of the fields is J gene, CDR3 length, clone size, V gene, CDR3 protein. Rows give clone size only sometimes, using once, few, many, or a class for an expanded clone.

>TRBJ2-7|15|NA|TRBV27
CASSLRGRGGGEQYF
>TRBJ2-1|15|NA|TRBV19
CASSYGTLMRNEQFF
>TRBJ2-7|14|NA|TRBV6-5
CASSYSAGEREQYF
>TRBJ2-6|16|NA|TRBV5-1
CASSLDIRSGANVLTF
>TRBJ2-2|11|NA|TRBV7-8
CASSPTGELFF
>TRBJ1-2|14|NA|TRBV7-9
CASSLDRGSYGYTF
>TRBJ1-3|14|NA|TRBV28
CASSLTGQGNTIYF
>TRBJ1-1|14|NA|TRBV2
CASSEARPNTEAFF
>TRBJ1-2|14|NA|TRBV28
CASSLYRGPYGYTF
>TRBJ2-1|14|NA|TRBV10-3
CAISGHQSYNEQFF
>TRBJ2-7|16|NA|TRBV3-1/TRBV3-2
CASSQDGVRADYEQYF
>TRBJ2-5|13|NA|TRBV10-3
CAISGGIGETQYF
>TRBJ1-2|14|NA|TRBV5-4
CASSLVGGNYGYTF
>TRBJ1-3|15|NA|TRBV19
CASSQGLLSGNTIYF
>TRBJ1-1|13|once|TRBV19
CASSSGGYSEAFF
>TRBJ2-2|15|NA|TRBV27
CASSLGGRSTGELFF
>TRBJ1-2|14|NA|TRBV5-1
CASSLLQRDYGYTF
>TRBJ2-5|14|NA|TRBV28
CASSSGGGLETQYF
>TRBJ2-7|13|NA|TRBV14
CASRLGQVSEQYF
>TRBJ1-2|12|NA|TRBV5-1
CASSLENTGYTF
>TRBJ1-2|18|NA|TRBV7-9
CASSLRDRRTGGDYGYTF
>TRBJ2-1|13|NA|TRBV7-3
CASSPARDNEQFF
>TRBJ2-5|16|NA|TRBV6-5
CASSYSASGRRETQYF
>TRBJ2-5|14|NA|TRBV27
CASSPNTQQETQYF
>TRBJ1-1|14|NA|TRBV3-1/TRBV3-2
CASSRGQANTEAFF
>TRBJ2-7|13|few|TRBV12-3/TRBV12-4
CASSPLNSYEQYF
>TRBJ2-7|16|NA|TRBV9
CASSVDVVGSGDEQYF
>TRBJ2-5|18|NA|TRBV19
CASSRDRGLVAGTETQYF
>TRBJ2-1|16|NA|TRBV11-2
CASSKRRAGGDNEQFF
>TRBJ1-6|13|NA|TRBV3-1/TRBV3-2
CASSQDEGARRWF
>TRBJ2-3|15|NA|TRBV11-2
CASSLQGAGTDTQYF
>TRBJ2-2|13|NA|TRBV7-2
CASSSTDTGELFF
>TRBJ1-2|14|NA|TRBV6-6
CASSYDSRNYGYTF
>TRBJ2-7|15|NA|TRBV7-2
CASSLSGGLSYEQYF
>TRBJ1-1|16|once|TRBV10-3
CAIRNRDRGLDTEAFF
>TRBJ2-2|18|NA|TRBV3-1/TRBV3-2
CASSQAGQGAPDTGELFF
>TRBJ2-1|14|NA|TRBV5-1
CASRLQGAYNEQFF
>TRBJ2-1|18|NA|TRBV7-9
CASSLVSRTGRRYNEQFF
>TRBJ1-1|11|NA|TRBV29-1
CSAGTVTEAFF
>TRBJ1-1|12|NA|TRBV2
CASSLVGGEAFF
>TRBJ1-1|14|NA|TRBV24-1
CATSATGDTTEAFF
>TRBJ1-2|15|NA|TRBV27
CASSSLTGGIYGYTF
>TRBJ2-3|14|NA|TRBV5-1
CASSLGVSADTQYF
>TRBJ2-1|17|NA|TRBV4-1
CASSPQGSGTRDNEQFF
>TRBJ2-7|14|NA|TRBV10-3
CAISGLGITYEQYF
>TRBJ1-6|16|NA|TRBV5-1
CASSSAGIGTNSPLHF
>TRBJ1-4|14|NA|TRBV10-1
CASTEDRENEKLFF
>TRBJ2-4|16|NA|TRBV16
CASSQSGRGGTDIQYF
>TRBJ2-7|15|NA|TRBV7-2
CASSLASGNDYEQYF
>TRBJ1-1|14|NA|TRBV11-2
CASSKGQPNTEAFF
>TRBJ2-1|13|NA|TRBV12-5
CASGLGIQGQQFF
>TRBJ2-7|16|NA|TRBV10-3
CAISESIAGNSYEQYF
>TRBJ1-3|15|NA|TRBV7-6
CASSLDVGPGNTIYF
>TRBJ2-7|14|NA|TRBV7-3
CASSPRRDSYEQYF
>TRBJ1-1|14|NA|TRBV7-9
CASSWGQGNTEAFF
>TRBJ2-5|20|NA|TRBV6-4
CASSDSRDRELAGLQETQYF
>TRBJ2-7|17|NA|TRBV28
CASSSKPGLATSYEQYF
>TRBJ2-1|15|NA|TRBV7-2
CASSLMAGASDEQFF